Listed below are T cell receptor beta chains from one sample, sequenced in a study of control samples from healthy donors and cancer patients. Clones were read by immunoSEQ multiplex PCR, and TCRdb kept only the in-frame ones, dropping some. The sample holds about 80,000 clones, under 90% seen once. The sample was blood. These receptors were collected from a man aged 50 to 60 in good health. The CDR3 runs from the conserved cysteine through the conserved F or W. A D gene is named only where the DNA matches it firmly. Clone size, where shown, is once, few, many, or a class for clones that have expanded.

d_call	v_call	clone_size	j_call	cdr3_aa	cdr3_nt
NA	TRBV25-1	NA	TRBJ2-5	CASTPTGVRETQYF	TGTGCCAGCACCCCGACGGGGGTTCGGGAGACCCAGTACTTC
NA	TRBV10-3	once	TRBJ1-6	CAISDLGGQNYNSPLHF	TGTGCCATCAGTGACCTTGGAGGACAGAACTATAATTCACCCCTCCACTTT
NA	TRBV6-5	NA	TRBJ2-1	CAGGQGSYNEQFF	TGTGCGGGGGGCCAGGGCTCCTACAATGAGCAGTTCTTC
NA	TRBV6-2/TRBV6-3	NA	TRBJ2-7	CASSRVYEQYF	TGTGCCAGCAGCCGAGTTTACGAGCAGTACTTC
TRBD2	TRBV7-9	once	TRBJ2-1	CASSFVSGEFSYNEQFF	TGTGCCAGCAGCTTTGTTAGCGGGGAGTTCTCCTACAATGAGCAGTTCTTC
NA	TRBV19	NA	TRBJ2-3	CASSAPGSDTQYF	TGTGCCAGTAGTGCACCGGGGTCTGATACGCAGTATTTT
TRBD2	TRBV15	NA	TRBJ2-3	CATSRDLASGGSDTQYF	TGTGCCACCAGCAGAGATTTGGCTAGCGGGGGGTCAGATACGCAGTATTTT
TRBD1	TRBV4-1	NA	TRBJ2-7	CASSPFVQGPAYEQYF	TGCGCCAGCAGCCCTTTTGTACAGGGGCCCGCCTACGAGCAGTACTTC
NA	TRBV2	NA	TRBJ2-5	CASRPDSWTQYF	TGTGCCAGCAGGCCCGATAGTTGGACCCAGTACTTC
NA	TRBV29-1	NA	TRBJ1-2	CSVVKGNYGYTF	TGCAGCGTTGTTAAGGGAAACTATGGCTACACCTTC
NA	TRBV30	NA	TRBJ1-2	CAWRTGLRDTF	TGTGCCTGGAGGACAGGTCTCCGGGACACCTTC
NA	TRBV19	NA	TRBJ2-1	CVSSPKGLPGNEQFF	TGTGTCAGTAGTCCAAAGGGACTGCCGGGCAATGAGCAGTTCTTC
NA	TRBV25-1	NA	TRBJ1-6	CASSEFLQNSPLHF	TGTGCCAGCAGTGAATTCCTACAGAATTCACCCCTCCACTTT
NA	TRBV5-1	few	TRBJ1-5	CASSLDLSRNQPQHF	TGCGCCAGCAGCTTGGATCTCAGCCGCAATCAGCCCCAGCATTTT
NA	TRBV18	NA	TRBJ2-3	CASSQQEGGPKDTQYF	TGTGCCAGCTCACAGCAAGAGGGGGGGCCCAAAGATACGCAGTATTTT